The rows below give T cell receptor beta chains drawn from one sample of a study of shared clonotypes between healthy human individuals. Libraries were prepared by immunoSEQ multiplex PCR; TCRdb keeps only in-frame clonotypes and omits some of them. There are under 650,000 clones in the sample; 90% to 97% occur only once, and roughly 0.06% lies in the top ten. Material: naive CD4+ T cells sorted from blood. The origin of the receptors is a woman aged 30 to 39 in good health. CDR3s include the opening cysteine and the closing phenylalanine or tryptophan. Each record gives: V gene, clone size, D gene, J gene, CDR3 length, CDR3 protein, CDR3 DNA. The D gene is left open where the match is weak. Expanded clones get a size class; other rows say once, few or many, or leave the size out.

V: TRBV28; size: -; D: TRBD1; J: TRBJ1-2; length: 14; CDR3: CASNRGGASYGYTF; DNA: TGTGCCAGCAACAGGGGAGGGGCCTCATATGGCTACACCTTC
V: TRBV18; size: -; D: -; J: TRBJ2-7; length: 15; CDR3: CASSSRASNSYEQYF; DNA: TGTGCCAGCTCATCCCGGGCCTCAAACTCCTACGAGCAGTACTTC
V: TRBV5-1; size: once; D: TRBD2; J: TRBJ2-5; length: 16; CDR3: CASSLTRTSGSETQYF; DNA: TGCGCCAGCAGCCTGACGCGGACTAGCGGGAGCGAGACCCAGTACTTC
V: TRBV7-8; size: once; D: TRBD2; J: TRBJ2-7; length: 18; CDR3: CASSRRQTSGRSSYEQYF; DNA: TGTGCCAGCAGCCGACGCCAGACTAGCGGGAGATCGTCCTACGAGCAGTACTTC
V: TRBV28; size: -; D: -; J: TRBJ1-2; length: 12; CDR3: CASRTQNYGYTF; DNA: TGTGCCAGCAGGACACAAAACTATGGCTACACCTTC
V: TRBV5-1; size: -; D: -; J: TRBJ1-2; length: 15; CDR3: CASSLAEFINYGYTF; DNA: TGCGCCAGCAGCTTGGCCGAGTTTATTAACTATGGCTACACCTTC
V: TRBV4-2; size: -; D: TRBD2; J: TRBJ2-7; length: 16; CDR3: CASSQASASGSYEQYF; DNA: TGTGCCAGCAGCCAAGCGTCGGCTAGCGGGAGCTACGAGCAGTACTTC
V: TRBV7-9; size: -; D: TRBD1; J: TRBJ2-5; length: 13; CDR3: CASSSTGTETQYF; DNA: TGTGCCAGCAGTTCGACAGGGACAGAGACCCAGTACTTC
V: TRBV19; size: -; D: -; J: TRBJ2-4; length: 18; CDR3: CASSIDPGQLLAKNIQYF; DNA: TGTGCCAGTAGTATAGATCCCGGACAGCTTCTAGCCAAAAACATTCAGTACTTC
V: TRBV6-1; size: -; D: TRBD2; J: TRBJ2-5; length: 15; CDR3: CASSRDYSSKETQYF; DNA: TGTGCCAGCAGCCGGGACTATTCTAGTAAAGAGACCCAGTACTTC
V: TRBV7-9; size: -; D: TRBD2; J: TRBJ2-7; length: 17; CDR3: CASSPRGASGSSYEQYF; DNA: TGTGCCAGCAGCCCCCGGGGGGCTAGCGGGAGCTCCTACGAGCAGTACTTC
V: TRBV29-1; size: -; D: -; J: TRBJ1-2; length: 8; CDR3: CSVGPYTF; DNA: TGCAGCGTTGGACCCTACACCTTC
V: TRBV29-1; size: -; D: -; J: TRBJ2-1; length: 12; CDR3: CSVEGSNNEQFF; DNA: TGCAGCGTTGAAGGATCCAACAATGAGCAGTTCTTC
V: TRBV5-4; size: -; D: TRBD1; J: TRBJ2-3; length: 18; CDR3: CASSGGQDEWFPTDTQYF; DNA: TGTGCCAGCAGCGGGGGACAGGACGAATGGTTTCCCACAGATACGCAGTATTTT
V: TRBV18; size: -; D: -; J: TRBJ1-3; length: 12; CDR3: CASSPRGDTIYF; DNA: TGTGCCAGCTCACCCAGAGGCGACACCATATATTTT
V: TRBV11-2; size: -; D: TRBD1; J: TRBJ2-7; length: 14; CDR3: CASKVTGSGYEQYF; DNA: TGTGCCAGCAAGGTGACAGGGAGCGGCTACGAGCAGTACTTC
V: TRBV11-2; size: -; D: TRBD2; J: TRBJ2-7; length: 13; CDR3: CASGAGGNYEQYF; DNA: TGTGCCAGCGGGGCGGGAGGGAACTACGAGCAGTACTTC